Sequencing of this T cell receptor beta chain was carried out in a study of T-cell memory formation after mild COVID-19. Study as a whole: Most TCR clusters belonged to a single donor.

Overall study results and limits: Contracting clones from day 15 to 85 had balanced CD4/CD8; later expanders favoured CD4+. CD4+ contracting clones were mainly CM and EM; CD8+ ones, EMRA.

Trimming pared 5 bases from V and 9 bases from J, leaving 16 bases between. In germline, CDR1 is SGHTA, CDR2 FQGTGA. The CDR3 totals 13 residues. Each CDR3 protein gets one entry after TCRdb re-called the 5' RACE reads with MiXCR. The sample holds 100,000 to 150,000 distinct CDR3 sequences, over 15% seen once. Details on this clonotype: Its antigen is unidentified.

The genes are TRBV7-3 and TRBJ2-5, with D uncertain. The sequence was collected from a young man who had mild COVID-19 (a few samples of this study predate the infection). Cell type and time point are not known. Sequenced material: PBMCs or a T cell subset sorted from them (not recorded which). The CDR3 spells CASSPTSNSAQYF. The CDR3 DNA is TGTGCCAGCAGCCCAACCTCAAACTCGGCCCAGTACTTC.